The subject of this entry is one T cell receptor beta chain. Original analysis: Reference gene primer amplification gave nucleated cell count estimates. Here immunoSEQ multiplex PCR was the method, and the copy in TCRdb shows in-frame clones only, minus some. V and J calls and clone size are as listed in that table; D and trimming were resolved from the DNA. The table records about 68,000 clones, approximately 80% of them present only once. The source of the sample is a study of blood T cell repertoires in COVID-19. Study details: Samples came from the United States, Italy and Spain, spanning acute and convalescent COVID-19. PBMCs, B-cell-depleted T cells, or T cells were the source of the cDNA or gDNA that made up the material.

Trimming took 1 base from V and 6 from J, leaving 12 bases between them. In germline, CDR1 is LGHDT, CDR2 YNNKEL (reference sequence). The CDR3 is made up of 14 amino acids. Sequenced sample: peripheral blood. The clonotype comes from a human donor in a cohort sampled during active COVID-19. V and J are TRBV3-1 (or the pseudogene TRBV3-2) and TRBJ1-2; no reliable D call. Written as DNA, the CDR3 is TGTGCCAGCAGCCAAGGCGCAGCGAGAGATGGCTACACCTTC. Translation: CASSQGAARDGYTF.